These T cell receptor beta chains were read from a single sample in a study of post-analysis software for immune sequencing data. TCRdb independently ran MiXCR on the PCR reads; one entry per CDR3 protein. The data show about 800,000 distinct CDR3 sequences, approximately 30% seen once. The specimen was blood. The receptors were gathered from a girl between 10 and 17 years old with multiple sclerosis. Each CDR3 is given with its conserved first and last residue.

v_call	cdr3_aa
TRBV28	CASSLKATQFF
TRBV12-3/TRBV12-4	CASSLGNFAYEQYF
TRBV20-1	CSASGRGLETQYF
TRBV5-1	CASRQGAINEKLFF
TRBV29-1	CIVEVRLAGETQYF
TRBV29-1	CSVGGEIYGYTF
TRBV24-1	CATAGTGGNQPQHF
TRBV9	CASSDPSGGGAYNEQFF
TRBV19	CASNPQGRPQSQHF
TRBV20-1	CSAPHMIADTQYF
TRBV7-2	CASSKGLAANQETQYF
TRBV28	CASSTYAGNSYEQYF
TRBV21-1	CASSSTGPGLAGHYEQYF
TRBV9	CASSVSQDWDTQYF
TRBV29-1	CSVTGAPTDTQYF
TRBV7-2	CANSSDWPYEQYF
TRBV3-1	CASSQDGALSGANVLTF
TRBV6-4	CASRRTRLSLEQFF
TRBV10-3	CAISTGTGSHNEQFF
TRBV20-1	CSAVRGWDSNQPQHF
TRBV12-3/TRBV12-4	CASSSETANYGYTF
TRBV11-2	CASSLGSSEADTQYF
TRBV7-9	CASSLGKMDTQYF
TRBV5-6	CASSYGTRGEQFF
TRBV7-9	CASRLGTWGIIWAEAFF
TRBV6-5	CASRTRLAGVNEQFF
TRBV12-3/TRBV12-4	CASSLKEGSAAFF
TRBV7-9	CASSPRGDEKLFF
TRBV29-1	CSVGGAGINQPQHF
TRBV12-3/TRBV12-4	CASSFGLWEKLFF
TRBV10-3	CAISEALGTGGSPLHF
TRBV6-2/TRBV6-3	CASSYFQPRDQPQHF
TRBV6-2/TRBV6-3	CASSVLPLQETQYF
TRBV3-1	CASSSPGDRTYEQYF
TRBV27	CASSLGRRANYGYTF
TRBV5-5	CASSLFGGLNTEAFF
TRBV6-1	CASSDTRMYEQFF
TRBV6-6	CASRPRQGAGETQYF
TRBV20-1	CSARPPRAGAQGAYEQYF
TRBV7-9	CASSRPQSYEQYF
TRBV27	CATQGALSSGANVLTF
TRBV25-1	CASSGLSSYGYTF
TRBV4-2	CASSHGKSGSTEAFF
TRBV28	CASSSGQRAGEKLFF
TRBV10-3	CAIAEGSSGRDEQYF
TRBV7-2	CASSPAGQGRHSPLHF
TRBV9	CASSVGQGAPDTQYF
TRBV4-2	CASSRAAGVNTEAFF
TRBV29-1	CSVGPREEQYF
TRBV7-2	CASTLAGGAGELFF
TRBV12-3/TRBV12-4	CASSSGRTAREKLFF
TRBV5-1	CASSPEGLAVTDTQYF
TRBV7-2	CASSLGVRPYQQYF
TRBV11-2	CASSLRLAGVYNEQFF
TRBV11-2	CASSAGLEQFF
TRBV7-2	CASSLLLANPTETQYF
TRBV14	CASSLLWGHPKDTQYF
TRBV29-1	CSVEEGGFEQFF
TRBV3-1	CASRLIAEVETQYF
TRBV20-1	CSARALAGVTDTQYF